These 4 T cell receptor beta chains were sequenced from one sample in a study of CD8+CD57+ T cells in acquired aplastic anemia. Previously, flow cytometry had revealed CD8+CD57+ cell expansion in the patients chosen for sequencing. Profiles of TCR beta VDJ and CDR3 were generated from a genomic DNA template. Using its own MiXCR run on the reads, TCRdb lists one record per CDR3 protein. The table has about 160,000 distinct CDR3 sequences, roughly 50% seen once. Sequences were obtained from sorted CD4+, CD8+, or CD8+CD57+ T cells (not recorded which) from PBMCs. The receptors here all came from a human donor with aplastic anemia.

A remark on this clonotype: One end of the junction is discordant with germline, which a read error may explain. CDR3 in amino acids: CASNLVVGGTEAFF. DNA of the CDR3: TGTGCCAGCAACTTAGTAGTTGGGGGCACTGAAGCTTTCTTT. The chain has TRBV7-9 and TRBJ1-1; the D gene is possibly TRBD1 (5 bases). Germline assignment: CDR1 SEHNR and CDR2 FQNEAQ (reference sequence). CDR3 length: 14 amino acids.

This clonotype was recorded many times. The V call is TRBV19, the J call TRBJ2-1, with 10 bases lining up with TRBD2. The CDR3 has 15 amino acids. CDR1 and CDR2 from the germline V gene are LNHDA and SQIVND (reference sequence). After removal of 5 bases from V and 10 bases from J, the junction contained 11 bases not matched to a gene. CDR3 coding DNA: TGTGCCAGTAGTGGAAAGCTAGCGGGAGCCTGGGAGCAGTTCTTC. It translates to CASSGKLAGAWEQFF.

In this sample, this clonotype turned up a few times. The CDR3, as DNA: TGTGCCAGCAGTTTAGAATTTCCTCCTGAAGCTTTCTTT. This sequence encodes CASSLEFPPEAFF. V usage is TRBV2 and J usage is TRBJ1-1, with D unresolved. CDR1 and CDR2 from the germline V gene are SNHLY and FYNNEI. The V gene lost 5 bases and the J gene lost 6 bases, with 13 bases spanning the gap. The CDR3 loop spans 13 amino acids.

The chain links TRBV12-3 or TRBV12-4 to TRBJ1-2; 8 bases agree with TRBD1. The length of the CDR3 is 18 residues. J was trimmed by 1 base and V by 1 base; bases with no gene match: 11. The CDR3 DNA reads TGTGCCAGCAGTTTAGGGTTGGGACAGGCAGAGTATAACTATGGCTACACCTTC. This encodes CASSLGLGQAEYNYGYTF.